This paragraph reports one T cell receptor (beta chain). What this receptor recognizes is not known. HCMV serostatus was determined by detecting HCMV-specific IgG in serum with a commercial ELISA kit. Ficoll density gradient centrifugation was used to isolate peripheral blood mononuclear cells from blood. The entry originates in a study of T cells expressing NK-cell markers (dated by TCRdb to 2018 to 2020). Regarding the complete study: TCR beta-chain repertoires were profiled in sorted CD3+CD56+NKG2C+, CD3+CD56+NKG2C- and CD3+CD56-NKG2C+ T-cell subsets from several donors. Seven of the eight sequenced donors were HCMV-seropositive and one was HCMV-seronegative. The eight sequenced donors were randomly selected healthy volunteers, three men and five women. Libraries were sequenced as 2 x 150 bp reads on Illumina HiSeq 2000/2500, MiSeq or NextSeq. Overall results and qualifications from the work: In more than 5 donors, the dominant CD3+CD56+NKG2C+ clonotypes ranked among the top 10 CD8+ clonotypes, making up roughly 1.0-8% of CD8+ T cells. It remained unclear whether the expanded NKG2C-expressing T cell clones were specific for HCMV antigens. Those dominant clonotypes were again the most abundant among CD3+CD56-NKG2C+ cells in a few donors, at about 28.3-60.1%.

Sequencing instrument: Illumina HiSeq 2000. 5'RACE template switching, by which a universal primer site and unique molecular identifiers were added, was used to make TCR beta cDNA libraries. Priming for cDNA synthesis came from the TCR beta constant segment, and two successive PCR amplification steps followed. In the source study's methods: MIGEC was used to demultiplex reads and group the reads by UMI, and MiTCR was used to assemble and quantify clonotypes. To exclude erroneous sequences, any TCR cDNA sequence not supported by at least two reads was discarded. The tcR package was used for downstream repertoire analysis, with clonotypes matched between fractions based on CDR3 nucleotide sequence plus V segment. VDJmatch was used to annotate antigen specificity against VDJdb, with one amino acid substitution allowed in CDR3. Reprocessed by TCRdb, the reads give a single entry per CDR3 protein sequence, without DNA. TCRdb's processing, not the study's, gives the V and J calls here. Per the sample table, the count is approximately 420,000 distinct CDR3 sequences. The ten largest clonotypes hold over 8.5% of the sample.

This TCR was sampled from a woman aged 50 to 60 in good health. Donor details come from another sample of the same person, matched by shared clones. The material sequenced was blood T cells: a sorted CD56 or NKG2C T cell subset, CD4+ or CD8+ T cells, or bulk PBMC T cells (not recorded which).

The CDR3: CASSLPESPTGTQYF. The rearranged segments are TRBV5-1 and TRBJ2-3. Including the terminal cysteine and phenylalanine, the CDR3 comprises 15 residues. The entry carries no DNA sequence. CDR1 and CDR2 were assigned from the germline V gene as SGHRS and YFSETQ.